The next 11 T cell receptor beta chains were all read from a single sample in a study of control samples from healthy donors and cancer patients. Libraries were prepared by immunoSEQ multiplex PCR; TCRdb keeps only in-frame clonotypes and omits some of them. The table lists about 85,000 clones, about nine tenths of them singletons, with 3.5% to 4.5% in the top ten. Sequenced input: blood. The receptors originated from a woman aged 18-29 years in good health.

The chain links TRBV14 to TRBJ1-2; the match to TRBD1 covers 8 bases. V dropped 4 bases and J dropped 4; count of bases not matched to a gene: 8. The CDR3 runs 15 residues. The germline CDR1 and CDR2 sequences are SGHDN and FVKESK. CDR3 bases: TGTGCCAGCAGCCCAGAGGGGACAGGATTCTATGGCTACACCTTC. Protein product: CASSPEGTGFYGYTF.

The rearrangement links TRBV4-1 to TRBJ1-4; D may be TRBD1 (5 bases). The CDR3 sequence is 14 residues long. The ends were cut back, 4 bases at V and 8 bases at J, with 14 bases in the middle. CDR1 is MGHRA and CDR2 is YSYEKL in the germline V gene. DNA of the CDR3: TGCGCCAGCAGCCTTCCGGCCGAGGGGGAAAAACTGTTTTTT. This sequence encodes CASSLPAEGEKLFF.

The chain is built from TRBV20-1 and TRBJ1-2; D possibly corresponds to TRBD1 (5 bases). Germline V gene sequence: CDR1 DFQATT, CDR2 SNEGSKA (reference sequence). V dropped 3 bases and J dropped 4 bases, with 12 bases sitting between them. There are 13 residues in the CDR3. CDR3 DNA: TGCAGTGCTAGTCCCGGGACGGGCTATGGCTACACCTTC. Residues: CSASPGTGYGYTF.

In its sample, this clone was seen once. V and J are TRBV2 and TRBJ1-1, with 10 positions matching TRBD1. Germline loops: CDR1 SNHLY, CDR2 FYNNEI. V shed 6 bases and J 4 bases; nucleotides not matched to a gene: 5. The CDR3 sequence is 14 residues long. CDR3 bases: TGTGCCAGCAGCTTGACAGGGGGCTTCACTGAAGCTTTCTTT. Translation: CASSLTGGFTEAFF.

This clone came up once. The V call is TRBV2, the J call TRBJ1-5; D remains ambiguous. Per germline, CDR1 SNHLY and CDR2 FYNNEI. Trimming stripped 3 bases from V and 5 bases from J, with 5 bases between. The CDR3 covers 12 residues. CDR3 coding DNA: TGTGCCAGCAGTGATTCATATCAGCCCCAGCATTTT. Translating it yields CASSDSYQPQHF.

The chain combines TRBV5-7 with TRBJ1-1, with a weak D call TRBD1 (5 bases). TRBV5-7 is recorded as an ORF, its role being uncertain. Trimming pared 5 bases from V and 1 base from J, leaving 12 bases between. CDR3 size: 14 residues. The CDR3 reads CASRVRGRNTEAFF. DNA of the CDR3: TGTGCCAGCAGGGTAAGGGGTAGGAACACTGAAGCTTTCTTT.

The J gene is TRBJ2-1, the V gene TRBV5-4; D remains ambiguous. The V gene lost 0 bases and the J gene lost 7 bases, with 2 bases spanning the gap. The germline V gene encodes CDR1 SGHNT and CDR2 YYREEE (reference sequence). The CDR3 is made up of 11 amino acids. The CDR3 nucleotides are TGTGCCAGCAGCTTGGAAAATGAGCAGTTCTTC. Encoded protein: CASSLENEQFF.

This clone was found once. The V gene is TRBV27, the J gene TRBJ2-7; D is perhaps TRBD2 (7 bases). V was clipped by 2 bases and J by 0 bases, with 17 bases between them. This CDR3 has 17 residues. Germline V CDR1 and CDR2: MNHEY, SMNVEV (reference sequence). The CDR3 nucleotides are TGTGCCAGCAGTTTAATCGCGGGGGCCCCCCCCTCCTACGAGCAGTACTTC. Translating gives CASSLIAGAPPSYEQYF.

This clone has only one observation. V and J are TRBV6-6 and TRBJ1-1; D is perhaps TRBD1 (5 bases). Germline CDR1 reads MNHNY; CDR2 reads SVGAGI (reference sequence). V lost 2 bases, J lost 1 base, and 11 bases lay in between. The CDR3 totals 15 residues. In DNA, the CDR3 is TGTGCCAGCAGTTACGGTGATGGGGGGAACACTGAAGCTTTCTTT. It translates to CASSYGDGGNTEAFF.

The rearrangement links TRBV3-1 (or the pseudogene TRBV3-2) to TRBJ2-3; D is perhaps TRBD2 (5 bases). The CDR3 consists of 15 residues. The germline V gene encodes CDR1 LGHDT and CDR2 YNNKEL (reference sequence). The V gene lost 4 bases and the J gene lost 0 bases, with 11 bases spanning the gap. CDR3 sequence reads: CASSPPGSSTDTQYF. CDR3 DNA sequence: TGTGCCAGCAGCCCCCCGGGGAGTAGCACAGATACGCAGTATTTT.

The chain couples TRBV19 to TRBJ1-2, with D tentatively TRBD1 (6 bases). This CDR3 comprises 12 residues. The V end was cut by 9 bases, the J end by 1 base, with 9 bases between. From germline, CDR1 is LNHDA and CDR2 SQIVND (reference sequence). CDR3 sequence (DNA): TGTGCCAGATGGACAGATAACTATGGCTACACCTTC. Amino acid sequence: CARWTDNYGYTF.